Here is one TCR beta chain with its context. Its antigen is unknown. Trimming took 4 bases from V and 1 from J; bases not matched to a gene: 6. CDR3 size: 15 residues. Germline CDR1 SGDLS, CDR2 YYNGEE. The data are from a study of T cells in Graves' hyperthyroidism and ophthalmopathy. What was amplified from RNA transcripts were TCR beta CDR3 regions. During a first-round RT-PCR of the TCR CDR3, the HTBI primer set was used. TCRdb reanalysed the multiplex PCR reads using MiXCR and keeps one entry per CDR3 protein. The sample lists around 300,000 distinct CDR3 sequences; roughly 13% were seen once. Absence of ophthalmopathy progression within 18 months defined stable Graves' hyperthyroidism. Each 10 ml fresh peripheral blood draw supplied the PBMCs. Findings and limits, study-wide: Also found in blood were most expanded thyroid clonotypes above 0.001.

This clonotype was sampled from a woman between 40 and 55 years old with Graves' hyperthyroidism. The sample taken for sequencing was blood. V and J are TRBV9 and TRBJ1-1, with 8 bases identical to TRBD1. The CDR3 loop reads CASSFRGPGNTEAFF. The DNA of the CDR3 is TGTGCCAGCAGCTTCAGGGGGCCCGGGAACACTGAAGCTTTCTTT.